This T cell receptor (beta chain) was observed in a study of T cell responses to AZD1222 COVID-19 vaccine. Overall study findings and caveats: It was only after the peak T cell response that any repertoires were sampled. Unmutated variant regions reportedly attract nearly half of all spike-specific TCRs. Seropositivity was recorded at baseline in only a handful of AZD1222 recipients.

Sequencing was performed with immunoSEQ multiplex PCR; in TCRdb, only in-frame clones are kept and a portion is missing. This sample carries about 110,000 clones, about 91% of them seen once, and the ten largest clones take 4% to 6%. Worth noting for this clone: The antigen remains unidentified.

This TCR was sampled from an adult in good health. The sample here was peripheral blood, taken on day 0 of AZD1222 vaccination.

The CDR3 coding sequence is TGTGCCAGCTTGGGAGACAGCTACGAGCAGTACTTC. Encoded protein: CASLGDSYEQYF. The chain links TRBV3-1 (or the pseudogene TRBV3-2) to TRBJ2-7, with D tentatively TRBD1 or TRBD2 (5 bases each). Trimming pared 8 bases from V and 3 bases from J, leaving 11 bases between. From germline, CDR1 is LGHDT and CDR2 YNNKEL (reference sequence). The CDR3 totals 12 residues.